What follows describes a single T cell receptor (beta chain). Its antigen remains undetermined. Per-nucleotide qualities are absent, and no much larger clonotype sits a single base away. Donors were healthy HIV-negative adults with no recently reported acute infections or vaccinations. Only Caucasian adults living in Nashville, Tennessee, USA were represented among the donors. Magnetic negative selection was used to enrich CD4+ T cells, after which naive cells were positively selected on CD45RA and the negative fraction became the memory subset. Blood was obtained by leukapheresis, after which PBMCs were separated by Ficoll-Histopaque density gradient centrifugation and cryopreserved in liquid nitrogen vapor phase. Purity and quantity of every magnetically sorted T cell population were checked by analytical flow cytometry. Genomic DNA was isolated from each sorted fraction and quantified by UV absorbance on a Nanodrop 2000c.

Using the deep immunoSEQ assay, TCR CDR3 regions were amplified from genomic DNA by multiplex PCR. Extracted genomic DNA from each cell subset was distributed evenly across all wells of several immunoSEQ 96-well plates, and each plate was treated as a replicate. For sorted subsets, each replicate PCR was loaded with roughly 190 ng genomic DNA, equivalent to about 30,000 T cell genomes. Purified libraries were measured with a Qubit 3.0 fluorometer, size-checked on a Bioanalyzer 2100, and measured again with the KAPA Library Quantification kit. Every immunoSEQ 96-well plate was sequenced on a dedicated single-read 150-cycle Illumina NextSeq 550 flow cell. The paper's processing steps were these. Because the immunoSEQ output held only junctional sequences and lacked quality scores, the filtering could not match the filtering applied to full-length reads. Sequences were annotated with PyIR, a Python wrapper for IgBLAST v1.9, using IMGT germline references to assign V/J genes and CDR3. Reads with weak V/J assignments (E-value above 1e-6), missing CDR3, stop codons, out-of-frame junctions, or ambiguous translated residues were removed. V3J clonotypes were defined by identical inferred V gene, J gene, and CDR3 amino acid sequence. Percentage overlap between repertoires was calculated by dividing the number of shared unique clonotypes by the size of the smaller repertoire. Three approaches were used to assess repertoire richness: RTK rarefaction, the Chao1 estimator, and Recon v2.1 estimates of unobserved clonotypes. For all TCRbeta clonotypes obtained by the gDNA method from a few donors, generation probabilities were computed with OLGA. TCRdb obtained this table from immuneACCESS and retained in-frame rearrangements with V and J assigned. These tables miss some clones; where compared with another copy, unresolved V genes account for less than half of the shortfall, and the remainder is unexplained. The V and J calls and clone size come from that table; D and trimming were worked out from the DNA. The sample includes about 1 million clones, with around 74% observed a single time. Clones ranked in the top ten supply roughly 1.4% of the sample.

The CDR3 runs 16 residues from the cysteine to the phenylalanine. Of all the DNA, just the CDR3 is kept, 48 bases in frame from base 1. Compared with germline, V lacks 3 bases and J lacks 1 base; bases without a gene match: 6. From a lookup of the germline V gene, CDR1 and CDR2 are MGHRA and YSYEKL. The sample comes from a study of shared clonotypes between healthy human individuals (TCRdb year 2020). Looking at the study overall: The cohort included three men and a couple of women between 18 and 49 years of age. For each donor, three plates each were used for CD4 naive and CD4 memory, two plates were used for CD8 naive, and one plate was used for CD8 memory. Blood TCR repertoires of about 5 healthy adults were deeply sequenced to estimate repertoire size and the extent of clonotype sharing between individuals. Libraries were prepared and TCR repertoires were sequenced by different laboratories using diverse techniques, in order to increase sequencing depth and limit assay-specific biases. Leukapheresis yielded between about 0.8 and 8.9 billion PBMCs per donor. General findings and caveats noted by the study authors: Even with the large sequencing depth, rarefaction of the sorted-subset datasets indicated that sequencing was incomplete. Sampling was restricted to blood, and TCR repertoires in tissue are likely to differ from TCR repertoires in blood. Larger estimated clonotype richness was generally found for naive subsets than for memory subsets. Higher generation probabilities were observed for clonotypes shared by all four sorted-subset donors than for non-shared clonotypes. Because the study included only a small number of donors, the genetic and exposure-history diversity represented was limited. Pairwise subsampling indicated that sequencing depth was expected to affect the degree of clonotype sharing among donors. When four donors were compared, the shared fraction of clonotypes was about 5% for naive CD4, 3.5% to 4% for naive CD8, 2.3% for memory CD4, and 0.4% for memory CD8.

The rearranged chain carries TRBV4-1 and TRBJ2-3, with 8 bases matching TRBD1. This TCR derives from a man between 18 and 35 years old in good health. Sample: memory CD4+ T cells sorted from blood. The sample's cell subset or site, from its label and the paper: CD45RA-negative fraction. The DNA reads TGCGCCAGCAGCCAGCCGGGCAGGGGGCGCACAGATACGCAGTATTTT. The translation is CASSQPGRGRTDTQYF.